This section outlines one T cell receptor (beta chain) sequence together with its context. Original processing methods: Quantification of nucleated cells was approximated via reference gene primer amplification. Clones were sequenced by immunoSEQ multiplex PCR, and TCRdb holds only the in-frame ones, with some missing. That table is the source of V, J and clone size, and D and trimming were worked out from the DNA. In the table there are 130,000 or so clones, 87% of which are singletons. These data are taken from a study of blood T cell repertoires in COVID-19. As for the study in general: The samples span acute and convalescent COVID-19 from the United States, Italy and Spain. Sources were T cells, B-cell-depleted T cells, or PBMCs; the material itself was cDNA or gDNA.

CDR3 length equals 14 residues. V was trimmed by 6 bases and J by 5 bases, leaving 12 bases between them. Germline V gene lookup returns CDR1 SGHRS and CDR2 YFSETQ. The clonotype originates from a woman aged 45 to 65 with acute or convalescent COVID-19. The rearrangement joins TRBV5-1 to TRBJ1-6; the D gene is possibly TRBD1 (6 bases). Sequenced sample: peripheral blood. In DNA form, the CDR3 reads TGCGCCAGCAAAGCAGGGGTCGATAATTCACCCCTCCACTTT. Residues: CASKAGVDNSPLHF. Full variable domain (missing parts from reference TRBV5-1 and TRBJ1-6): KAGVTQTPRYLIKTRGQQVTLSCSPISGHRSVSWYQQTPGQGLQFLFEYFSETQRNKGNFPGRFSGRQFSNSRSEMNVSTLELGDSALYLCASKAGVDNSPLHFGNGTRLTVT.